The clone carrying this TCR beta chain was picked up one time. The sample is drawn from a study of blood T cell repertoires in COVID-19. Study-level background: Collection of acute and convalescent COVID-19 samples took place in the United States, Italy and Spain. T cells, B-cell-depleted T cells, or PBMCs provided the cDNA or gDNA that served as material.

The authors' processing: By means of reference gene primer amplification, nucleated cell counts were estimated. TCRdb keeps only in-frame clones here, not all; method: immunoSEQ multiplex PCR. From that table come the V and J calls and clone size; the DNA was used to work out D and trimming. The repertoire holds hundreds of thousands of clones, 75% to 85% seen once, with roughly 4.6% in the top ten. Trimming took off 5 bases at V and 6 bases at J, with 17 bases between the two ends. The CDR3 runs to 14 residues. Germline-derived CDR1 and CDR2 are GTSNPN and SVGIG (reference sequence). V usage is TRBV30 and J usage is TRBJ1-5; unclear D gene. This TCR was sampled from a man aged 50 to 59 with active or convalescent COVID-19. The sample consisted of peripheral blood. The CDR3, as DNA: TGTGCCTGGTCCGGACTTAATGAGGGTCAGCCCCAGCATTTT. Encoded protein: CAWSGLNEGQPQHF.